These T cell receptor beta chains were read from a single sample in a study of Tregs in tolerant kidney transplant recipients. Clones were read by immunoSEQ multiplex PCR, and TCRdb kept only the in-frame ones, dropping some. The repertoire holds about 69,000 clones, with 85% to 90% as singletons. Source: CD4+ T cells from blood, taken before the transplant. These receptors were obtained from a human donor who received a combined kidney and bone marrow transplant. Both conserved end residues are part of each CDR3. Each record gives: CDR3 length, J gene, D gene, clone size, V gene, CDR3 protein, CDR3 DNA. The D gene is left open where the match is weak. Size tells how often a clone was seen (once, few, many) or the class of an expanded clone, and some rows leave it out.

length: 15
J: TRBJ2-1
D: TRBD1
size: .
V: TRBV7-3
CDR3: CASSSGTGVSNEQFF
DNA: TGTGCCAGCAGCTCCGGGACAGGGGTTAGCAATGAGCAGTTCTTC

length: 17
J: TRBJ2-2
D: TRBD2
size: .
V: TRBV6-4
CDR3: CASSAQLAGANTGELFF
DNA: TGTGCCAGCAGTGCCCAACTAGCGGGAGCCAACACCGGGGAGCTGTTTTTT

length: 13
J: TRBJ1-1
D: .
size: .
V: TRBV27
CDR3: CASSYTLTEEAFF
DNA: TGTGCCAGCAGTTATACTTTGACAGAGGAAGCTTTCTTT

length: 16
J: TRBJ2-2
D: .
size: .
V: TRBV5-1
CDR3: CASSLEGLASTGELFF
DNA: TGCGCCAGCAGCTTGGAGGGCCTAGCGAGTACTGGGGAGCTGTTTTTT

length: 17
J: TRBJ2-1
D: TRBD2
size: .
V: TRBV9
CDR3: CASSEGGRNRRYNEQFF
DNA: TGTGCCAGCAGCGAGGGCGGGAGGAACCGAAGATACAATGAGCAGTTCTTC

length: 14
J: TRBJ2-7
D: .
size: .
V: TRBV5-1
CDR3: CASSLEGTNYEQYF
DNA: TGCGCCAGCAGCTTGGAGGGGACAAACTACGAGCAGTACTTC

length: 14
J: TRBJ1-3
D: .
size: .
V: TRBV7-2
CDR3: CASSPSIRGNTIYF
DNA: TGTGCCAGCAGCCCCTCGATCCGGGGAAACACCATATATTTT

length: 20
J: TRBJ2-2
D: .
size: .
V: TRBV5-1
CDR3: CASSLNTLYTGTLNTGELFF
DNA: TGCGCCAGCAGCTTGAACACCCTTTACACCGGGACTTTGAACACCGGGGAGCTGTTTTTT

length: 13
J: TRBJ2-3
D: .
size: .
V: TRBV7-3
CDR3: CASSLPSSDTQYF
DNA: TGTGCCAGCAGCTTGCCTAGTTCCGATACGCAGTATTTT

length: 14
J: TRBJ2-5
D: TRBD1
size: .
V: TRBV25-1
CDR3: CASTSDRNQETQYF
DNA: TGTGCCAGCACCTCGGACAGGAACCAAGAGACCCAGTACTTC

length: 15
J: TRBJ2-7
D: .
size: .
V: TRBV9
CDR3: CASSGRGAGNREQYF
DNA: TGTGCCAGCAGCGGTCGTGGGGCAGGGAATCGCGAGCAGTACTTC

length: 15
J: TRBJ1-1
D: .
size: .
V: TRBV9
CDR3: CASSGGGSLNTEAFF
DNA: TGTGCCAGCAGCGGAGGCGGCAGCTTGAACACTGAAGCTTTCTTT

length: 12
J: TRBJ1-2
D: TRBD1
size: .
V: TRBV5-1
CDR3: CATSTGDDGYTF
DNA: TGCGCCACCTCGACAGGGGATGATGGCTACACCTTC

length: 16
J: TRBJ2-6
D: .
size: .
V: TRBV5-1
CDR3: CASSLAQVPGANVLTF
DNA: TGCGCCAGCAGCTTGGCCCAGGTACCCGGGGCCAACGTCCTGACTTTC

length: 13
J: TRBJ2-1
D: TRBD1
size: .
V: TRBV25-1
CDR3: CASSLGGQGGLFF
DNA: TGTGCCAGCAGCCTAGGAGGACAGGGAGGTTTGTTCTTC

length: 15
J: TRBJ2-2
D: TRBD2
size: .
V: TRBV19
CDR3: CASSTSGTNTGELFF
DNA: TGTGCCAGTAGTACGAGCGGGACGAACACCGGGGAGCTGTTTTTT

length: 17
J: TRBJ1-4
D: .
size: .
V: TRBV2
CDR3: CASSAGTGRPTNEKLFF
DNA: TGTGCCAGCAGTGCCGGAACAGGGCGCCCAACTAATGAAAAACTGTTTTTT

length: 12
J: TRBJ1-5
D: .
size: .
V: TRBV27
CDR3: CASSRGNQPQHF
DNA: TGTGCCAGCAGTCGCGGCAATCAGCCCCAGCATTTT

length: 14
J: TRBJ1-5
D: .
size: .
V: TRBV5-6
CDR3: CASSADRRNQPQHF
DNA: TGTGCCAGCAGCGCCGACAGACGAAATCAGCCCCAGCATTTT

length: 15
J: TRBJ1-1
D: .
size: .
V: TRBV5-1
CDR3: CASSLVVGASTEAFF
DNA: TGCGCCAGCAGCTTGGTGGTGGGGGCCTCCACTGAAGCTTTCTTT

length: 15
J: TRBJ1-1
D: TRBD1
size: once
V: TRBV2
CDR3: CASRETGTGGSEAFF
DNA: TGTGCCAGCAGGGAGACCGGGACAGGGGGTTCTGAAGCTTTCTTT

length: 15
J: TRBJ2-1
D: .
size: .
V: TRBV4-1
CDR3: CASSQELVLHNEQFF
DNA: TGCGCCAGCAGCCAAGAACTGGTTCTGCACAATGAGCAGTTCTTC

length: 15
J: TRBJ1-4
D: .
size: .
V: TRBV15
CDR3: CATSREDSSNEKLFF
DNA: TGTGCCACCAGCAGAGAGGACAGTTCTAATGAAAAACTGTTTTTT

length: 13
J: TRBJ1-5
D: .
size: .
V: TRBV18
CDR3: CASSQGEDQPQHF
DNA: TGTGCCAGCTCACAAGGGGAGGATCAGCCCCAGCATTTT

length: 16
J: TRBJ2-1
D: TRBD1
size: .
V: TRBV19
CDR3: CASRGDRGSEGDEQFF
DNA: TGTGCCAGTAGGGGGGACAGGGGGTCCGAAGGGGACGAGCAGTTCTTC

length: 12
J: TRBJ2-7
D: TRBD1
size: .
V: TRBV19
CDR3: CASSGQGYEQYF
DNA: TGTGCCAGTAGTGGACAGGGCTACGAGCAGTACTTC

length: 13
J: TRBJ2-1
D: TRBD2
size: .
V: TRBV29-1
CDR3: CSVGGLAVNEQFF
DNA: TGCAGCGTTGGAGGACTAGCAGTGAATGAGCAGTTCTTC

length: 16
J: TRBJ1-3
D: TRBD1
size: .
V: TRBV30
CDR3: CAWSSDRGSSGNTIYF
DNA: TGTGCCTGGAGTAGCGACAGGGGATCATCTGGAAACACCATATATTTT

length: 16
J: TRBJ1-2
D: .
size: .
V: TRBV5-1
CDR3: CASTPTGREGLVGYTF
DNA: TGCGCCAGCACCCCGACGGGCAGGGAAGGGTTAGTCGGCTACACCTTC

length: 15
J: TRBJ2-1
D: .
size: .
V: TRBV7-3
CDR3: CASSPGQHSYNEQFF
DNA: TGTGCCAGCAGCCCCGGACAGCACTCCTACAATGAGCAGTTCTTC

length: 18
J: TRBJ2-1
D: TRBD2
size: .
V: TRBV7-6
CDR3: CASSLWTSGHTSYNEQFF
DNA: TGTGCCAGCAGCTTATGGACTAGCGGTCACACCTCCTACAATGAGCAGTTCTTC

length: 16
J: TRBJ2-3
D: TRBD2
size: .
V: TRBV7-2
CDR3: CASRKGLAGVVDTQYF
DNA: TGTGCCAGCAGAAAAGGACTAGCGGGAGTGGTAGATACGCAGTATTTT

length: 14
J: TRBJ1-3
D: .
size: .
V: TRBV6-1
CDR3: CASSEGGKGNTIYF
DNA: TGTGCCAGCAGTGAAGGCGGGAAAGGAAACACCATATATTTT

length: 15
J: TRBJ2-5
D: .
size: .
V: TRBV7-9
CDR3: CASSPSRGRQETQYF
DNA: TGTGCCAGCAGCCCTTCGAGAGGGAGACAAGAGACCCAGTACTTC

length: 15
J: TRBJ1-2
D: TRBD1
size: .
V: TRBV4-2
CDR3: CASSQGQGWDYGYTF
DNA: TGTGCCAGCAGCCAAGGACAGGGGTGGGACTATGGCTACACCTTC

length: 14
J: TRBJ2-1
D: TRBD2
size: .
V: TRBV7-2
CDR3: CASSPAGAYNEQFF
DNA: TGTGCCAGCAGCCCAGCGGGAGCCTACAATGAGCAGTTCTTC

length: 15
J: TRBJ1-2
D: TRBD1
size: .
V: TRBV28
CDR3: CASRPGTGGNYGYTF
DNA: TGTGCCAGCAGACCAGGGACAGGGGGGAACTATGGCTACACCTTC